This note documents a single T cell receptor (beta chain) sequence. No cognate antigen has been identified for it. The input lacks base qualities; no much larger clone sits a single base away. The ViraFEST assay stimulated PBMC with viral peptide pools and then used TCR sequencing to identify antigen-specific CD4+ T cell clonotypes by expansion. After less than eleven days of culture, CD4+ T cells were isolated with the EasySep CD4+ T cell isolation kit. Negative nucleocapsid antibody results before and after vaccination confirmed that the healthy vaccine recipients had no prior SARS-CoV-2 infection. Each well held around 2 million PBMC cultured in IMDM containing roughly 5% human AB serum, about 10 IU/ml IL-2 and gentamicin, along with around 9.1 ug/ml peptides. On days 3 and 7, half of the culture medium was replaced with fresh IL-2-containing medium. Each peptide stimulation condition was cultured in triplicate wells unless otherwise noted. PBMC were separated from whole blood using Ficoll-Paque Plus gradient centrifugation and were then either cryopreserved at -140C or used fresh. The overlapping peptide pools covered the spike proteins of SARS-CoV-2 as well as those of the common cold coronaviruses HCoV-NL63, HCoV-OC43 and HCoV-229E. The QIAamp micro DNA kit was used to extract genomic DNA from the cultured CD4+ T cells.

The library came from the immunoSEQ multiplex PCR assay. DNA from the cultured and isolated CD4+ T cells underwent TCR beta CDR3 sequencing. The authors' analysis ran thus. The analysis removed non-productive TCR sequences, trimmed reads to the CDR3 region, and retained only CDR3s that were 7 or more amino acids long. The MANAFEST web app was used to identify antigen-specific clonotypes by comparing expansion in peptide wells with expansion in reference cultures. Positive clones required FDR<0.05 expansion versus reference and all other wells, odds ratio above 5, and frequency above 0.1% in two replicate wells. A clonotype was called cross-reactive if it was significantly expanded both in SARS-CoV-2 spike wells and in at least one common cold coronavirus spike condition. Levenshtein distance calculated with the stringdist R package was used to assess CDR3 similarity, and unrooted trees were constructed with ape in R 3.6.1. The table comes from immuneACCESS by way of TCRdb, which keeps in-frame sequences with V and J called. Part of the clones is missing from these tables; in studies checked, under half for an unresolved V gene and the rest for unknown reasons. V and J calls plus clone size are reproduced from that table; the DNA served to infer D and trimming. Within this sample are 25,000 or so clones, with roughly two thirds of them counted one time only. The top ten clonotypes cover about 5.3% of the sample.

These data come from a study of vaccination effects on CD4 cells after COVID-19 (dated by TCRdb to between 2022 and 2023). Background on the whole study: Participants received two doses of either the BNT162b2 or the mRNA-1273 mRNA SARS-CoV-2 vaccine. SARS-CoV-2 spike-specific CD4+ TCR repertoires were compared before and after mRNA vaccination in COVID-19 convalescent patients and in infection-naive vaccine recipients. Altogether, some 10 COVID-19 convalescent patients and 4 SARS-CoV-2-naive healthy vaccine recipients made up the full study. Cultures from other donors in the study were sequenced with the Oncomine TCR Beta short-read assay on an Illumina iSeq 100.

Broader findings and caveats from the paper: In healthy vaccine recipients, vaccine-induced clones were almost all SARS-CoV-2 mono-reactive, with only 1 of 255 cross-reactive with common cold coronaviruses. Marked clonal contraction was observed in both infection-induced and vaccine-induced clones at late post-vaccination timepoints, consistent with waning T cell responses. The study was limited by a small number of convalescent patients and lacked early post-infection timepoints.

The cysteine opens and the phenylalanine closes a CDR3 of 14 amino acids. The DNA shown is the 42-base CDR3, in frame from base 1. From a lookup of the germline V gene, CDR1 and CDR2 are KGHSH and LQKENI. The V end gives up 5 bases and the J end 9 bases, leaving 6 bases in the junction not matched to a gene. This receptor was taken from a human donor who received a COVID-19 vaccine. The rearrangement combines TRBV18 with TRBJ1-4, with 10 central nucleotides matching TRBD1. The sequencing used CD4+ T cells from PBMCs cultured with SARS-CoV-2 spike peptides, collected before COVID-19 vaccination. The meaning of the sample's cell subset or site label: SARS-CoV-2 spike overlapping peptide pool stimulation. In nucleotide form, the sequence is TGTGCCAGCTCATCGGACAGGGGGTTTAAAAAACTGTTTTTT. The resulting protein is CASSSDRGFKKLFF.